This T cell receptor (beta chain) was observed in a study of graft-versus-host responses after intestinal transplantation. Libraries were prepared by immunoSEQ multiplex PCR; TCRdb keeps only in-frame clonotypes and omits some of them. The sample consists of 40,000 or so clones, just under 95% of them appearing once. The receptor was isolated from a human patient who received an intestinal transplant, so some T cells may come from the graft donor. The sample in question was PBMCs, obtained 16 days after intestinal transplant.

The CDR3 loop is CASSRPGFETQYF. DNA of the CDR3: TGTGCCAGCAGTCGGCCGGGATTTGAGACCCAGTACTTC. This sequence joins TRBV6-5 and TRBJ2-5, with D possibly TRBD2 on 5 matching bases. CDR1 is MNHEY and CDR2 is SVGAGI in the germline V gene. The CDR3 contains 13 residues. The V end was cut by 5 bases, the J end by 5 bases, with 12 bases between.